These 11 T cell receptor beta chains came from one sample sequenced in a study of blood T cells in healthy people across ages. Next came a second PCR, run for about 6 to 11 cycles, which used a sample-barcoded 5' primer along with a J-beta primer mix. MiXCR was run by TCRdb on the 5' RACE reads, yielding one entry per CDR3 protein. The table includes some 1,800,000 distinct CDR3 sequences, 35% to 50% detected once. Sequencing was done on a sample of blood. The receptors were sampled from a human donor in good health.

A remark on this clonotype: Its ends do not fully match the called genes, so a read error is possible. The CDR3 here is CTSSLSEIPNYGYTF. The CDR3 DNA follows: TGTACCAGCAGTTTGTCGGAGATCCCTAACTATGGCTACACCTTC. This chain uses TRBV12-3 or TRBV12-4 with TRBJ1-2; D gene unclear. The CDR3 is 15 residues long.

The chain links TRBV7-9 to TRBJ2-4; D not certain. The J call may be in error: the DNA end matches TRBJ2-5 better. CDR3 length equals 16 residues. Germline CDR1 reads SEHNR; CDR2 reads FQNEAQ (reference sequence). Here the CDR3 reads CASSLGPAFGQETQYF. DNA of the CDR3: TGTGCCAGCAGCTTAGGGCCGGCCTTCGGTCAAGAGACCCAGTACTTC.

The chain is built from TRBV20-1 and TRBJ1-5, with D unresolved. CDR1 and CDR2 (germline): DFQATT, SNEGSKA (reference sequence). The V end lost 6 bases, the J end lost 4 bases, and 13 bases lay between the germline ends. The CDR3 length is 13 residues. In DNA form, the CDR3 reads TGCAGTGCGGCGAGAGGTCCAAATCAGCCCCAGCATTTT. This translates into CSAARGPNQPQHF.

The chain links TRBV7-9 to TRBJ1-2; TRBD1 might be the D (5 bases). This CDR3 is 15 amino acids long. The ends were cut back, 4 bases at V and 6 bases at J, with 18 bases in the middle. Germline CDR1 and CDR2: SEHNR and FQNEAQ (reference sequence). The CDR3 nucleotides read TGTGCCAGCAGCTGGACTGAGTGGACACTGAATGGCTACACCTTC. Its protein product is CASSWTEWTLNGYTF.

The rearrangement joins TRBV16 to TRBJ2-4; 7 bases agree with TRBD2. This CDR3 is built from 12 residues. The V and J ends lost 0 bases and 13 bases, in that order; junction bases with no gene match: 3. Germline loops: CDR1 KGHSY, CDR2 FQNENV. CDR3 nucleotides: TGTGCCAGCAGCCAATCGGGAGGGGTGCAGTACTTC. This sequence encodes CASSQSGGVQYF. Using reference TRBV16 and TRBJ2-4 for the parts outside the CDR3, the full variable domain is GEEVAQTPKHLVRGEGQKAKLYCAPIKGHSYVFWYQQVLKNEFKFLISFQNENVFDETGMPKERFSAKCLPNSPCSLEIQATKLEDSAVYFCASSQSGGVQYFGAGTRLSVL.

This clonotype was found a few times. The rearrangement links TRBV27 to TRBJ2-1; 9 bases map to TRBD2. This CDR3 has 15 residues. J was trimmed by 9 bases and V by 1 base; bases with no gene match: 7. Germline CDR1 reads MNHEY; CDR2 reads SMNVEV (reference sequence). The DNA for the CDR3 is TGTGCCAGCAGTTTATTAGGCGGGGGGGCCAGTGAGCAGTTCTTC. Translation gives CASSLLGGGASEQFF.

This chain joins TRBV30 and TRBJ2-5, with TRBD1 as a possible D gene (5 bases). Germline V lookup: CDR1 GTSNPN, CDR2 SVGIG (reference sequence). This CDR3 is 16 amino acids long. The V gene lost 3 bases and the J gene lost 5 bases, with 22 bases spanning the gap. CDR3 in DNA: TGTGCCTGGAGGCCTAGGGGTGGGGAATCGGTGGAGACCCAGTACTTC. Translating gives CAWRPRGGESVETQYF.

The chain links TRBV5-1 to TRBJ1-1, with D tentatively TRBD1 (5 bases). CDR1 is SGHRS and CDR2 is YFSETQ in the germline V gene. This CDR3 contains 16 residues. Trimming stripped 0 bases from V and 1 base from J, with 13 bases between. CDR3 protein: CASSLAGRGSNTEAFF. CDR3 in DNA: TGCGCCAGCAGCTTGGCCGGGAGGGGCTCGAACACTGAAGCTTTCTTT. Full variable domain (missing parts from reference TRBV5-1 and TRBJ1-1): KAGVTQTPRYLIKTRGQQVTLSCSPISGHRSVSWYQQTPGQGLQFLFEYFSETQRNKGNFPGRFSGRQFSNSRSEMNVSTLELGDSALYLCASSLAGRGSNTEAFFGQGTRLTVV.

There are a few counts of this clonotype. The chain links TRBV11-2 to TRBJ2-5; 8 positions agree with TRBD2. This CDR3 has 13 residues. V trimming: 5 bases; J trimming: 6 bases; junction bases outside the gene matches: 5. CDR1 is SGHAT, CDR2 FQNNGV, per germline. CDR3 in amino acids: CASSVGTSKTQYF. Here the CDR3 DNA reads TGTGCCAGCAGCGTTGGGACTAGTAAGACCCAGTACTTC.

This clonotype was detected only a few times. This rearrangement joins TRBV9 to TRBJ2-1; TRBD2 matches at 9 bases. CDR3 size: 15 residues. With V trimmed by 0 bases and J by 7 bases, 5 bases remained unmatched. Germline CDR1 reads SGDLS; CDR2 reads YYNGEE. The CDR3 region is CASSVGGGGANEQFF. The CDR3 DNA sequence: TGTGCCAGCAGCGTAGGTGGCGGGGGGGCTAATGAGCAGTTCTTC.

This clonotype has ten or more counts. This chain connects TRBV29-1 to TRBJ2-7; TRBD2 aligns across 7 bases. CDR3 size: 13 residues. The trim removed 3 bases at V and 4 bases at J, leaving 6 bases unmatched. Germline V gene data show CDR1 as SQVTM and CDR2 as ANQGSEA. The CDR3 spells CSVDPVGGYEQYF. The DNA for the CDR3 is TGCAGCGTTGATCCGGTGGGGGGGTACGAGCAGTACTTC.